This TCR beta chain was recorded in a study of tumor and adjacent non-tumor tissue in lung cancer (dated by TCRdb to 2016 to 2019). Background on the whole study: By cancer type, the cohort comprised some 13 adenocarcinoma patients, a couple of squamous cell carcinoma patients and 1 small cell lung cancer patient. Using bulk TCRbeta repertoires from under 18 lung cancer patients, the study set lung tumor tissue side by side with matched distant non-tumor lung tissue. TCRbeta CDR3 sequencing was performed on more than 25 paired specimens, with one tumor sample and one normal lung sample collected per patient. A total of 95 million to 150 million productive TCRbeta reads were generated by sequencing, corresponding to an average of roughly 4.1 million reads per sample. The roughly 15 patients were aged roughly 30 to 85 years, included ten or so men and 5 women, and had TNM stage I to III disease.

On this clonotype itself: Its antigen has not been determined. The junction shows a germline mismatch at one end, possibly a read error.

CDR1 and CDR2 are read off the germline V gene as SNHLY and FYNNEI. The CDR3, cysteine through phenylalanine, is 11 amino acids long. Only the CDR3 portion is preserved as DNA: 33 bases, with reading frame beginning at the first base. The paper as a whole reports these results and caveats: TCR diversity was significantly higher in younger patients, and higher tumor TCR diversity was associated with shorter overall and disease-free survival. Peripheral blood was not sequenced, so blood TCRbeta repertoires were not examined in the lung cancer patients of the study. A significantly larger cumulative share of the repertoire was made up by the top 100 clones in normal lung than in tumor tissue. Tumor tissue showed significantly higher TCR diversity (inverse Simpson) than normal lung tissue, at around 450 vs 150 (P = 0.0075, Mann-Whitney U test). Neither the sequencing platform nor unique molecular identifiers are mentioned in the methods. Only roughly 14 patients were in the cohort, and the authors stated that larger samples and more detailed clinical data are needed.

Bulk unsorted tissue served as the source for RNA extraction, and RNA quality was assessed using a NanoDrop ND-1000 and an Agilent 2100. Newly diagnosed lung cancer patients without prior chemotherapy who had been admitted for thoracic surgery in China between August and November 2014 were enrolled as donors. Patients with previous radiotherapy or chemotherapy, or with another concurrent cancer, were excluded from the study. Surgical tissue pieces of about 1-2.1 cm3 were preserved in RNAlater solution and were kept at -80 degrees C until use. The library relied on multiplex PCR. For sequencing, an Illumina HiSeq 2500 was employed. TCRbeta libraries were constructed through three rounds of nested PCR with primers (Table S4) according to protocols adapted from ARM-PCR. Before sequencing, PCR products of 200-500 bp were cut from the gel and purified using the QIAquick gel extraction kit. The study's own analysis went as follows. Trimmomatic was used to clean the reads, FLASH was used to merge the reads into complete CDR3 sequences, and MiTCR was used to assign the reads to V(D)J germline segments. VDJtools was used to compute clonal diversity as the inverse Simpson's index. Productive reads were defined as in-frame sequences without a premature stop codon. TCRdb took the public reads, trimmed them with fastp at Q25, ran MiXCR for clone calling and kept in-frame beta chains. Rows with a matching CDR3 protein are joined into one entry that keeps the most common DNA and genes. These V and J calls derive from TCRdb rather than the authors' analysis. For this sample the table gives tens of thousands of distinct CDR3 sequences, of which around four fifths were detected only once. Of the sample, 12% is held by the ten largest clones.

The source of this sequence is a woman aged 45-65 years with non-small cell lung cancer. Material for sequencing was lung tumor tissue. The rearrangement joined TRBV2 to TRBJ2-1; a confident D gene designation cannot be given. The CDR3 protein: CASSQSDEQLF. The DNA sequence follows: TGTGCCAGCAGCCAGTCGGATGAGCAGCTCTTC.